The present entry profiles one T cell receptor beta chain with its context. What it recognizes is unknown. Sequenced by immunoSEQ multiplex PCR; TCRdb stores in-frame clones only, minus some. The repertoire holds roughly 21,000 clones, with more than 70% as singletons. This sample stems from a study of chemoradiotherapy in HPV16-positive cancers. Study-level information: Candidate HPV-specific clones and shared TCR motifs came from a couple of HPV16-positive patients.

Study conclusions and caveats: During treatment, candidate HPV-specific clones and E7-related motifs expanded in tumor.

CDR3 length: 15 residues. V lost 7 bases and J lost 5, with 20 bases in between. Germline CDR1 is MNHNY and CDR2 is SVGAGI (reference sequence). The receptor's source is a human donor with HPV-associated anogenital cancer. The sample consisted of blood, taken from a patient who underwent chemoradiotherapy. The V and J genes are TRBV6-6 and TRBJ2-5, with TRBD1 as a possible D gene (7 bases). The CDR3 here is CASTTEGAPRETQYF. The CDR3 nucleotides are TGTGCCAGCACCACGGAGGGGGCGCCCCGGGAGACCCAGTACTTC.